This TCR beta chain was documented in a study of T cell changes during pregnancy in multiple sclerosis. The V end lost 6 bases, the J end lost 8 bases, and 14 bases lay between the germline ends. The germline gives CDR1 LNHNV, CDR2 YYDKDF (reference sequence). This CDR3 has 13 residues. TCRdb keeps only in-frame clones here, not all; method: immunoSEQ multiplex PCR. The sample records about 34,000 clones, over 85% being singletons. Sample: CD8+ T cells from peripheral blood mononuclear cells, taken in the third trimester of pregnancy. V gene TRBV15 combines with J gene TRBJ2-1; maybe TRBD1 (6 bases). The source is a female donor with multiple sclerosis, enrolled in a pregnancy study. For the CDR3, the DNA is TGTGCCACCAGGATTGACAGGTCCGATGAGCAGTTCTTC. Amino acid sequence: CATRIDRSDEQFF.